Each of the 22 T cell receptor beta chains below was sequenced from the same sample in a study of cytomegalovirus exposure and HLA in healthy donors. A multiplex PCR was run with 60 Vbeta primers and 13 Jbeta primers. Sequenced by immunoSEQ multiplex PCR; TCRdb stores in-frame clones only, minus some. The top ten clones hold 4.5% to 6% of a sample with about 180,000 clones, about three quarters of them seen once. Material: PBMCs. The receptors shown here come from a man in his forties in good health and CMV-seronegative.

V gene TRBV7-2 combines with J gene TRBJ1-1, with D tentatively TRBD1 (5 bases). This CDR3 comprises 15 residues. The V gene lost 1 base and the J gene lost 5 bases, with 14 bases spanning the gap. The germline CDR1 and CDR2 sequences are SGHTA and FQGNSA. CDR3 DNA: TGTGCCAGCAGCTTAGGGGGCAGGTCAATAACTGAAGCTTTCTTT. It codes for CASSLGGRSITEAFF. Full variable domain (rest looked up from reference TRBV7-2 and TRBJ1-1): GAGVSQSPSNKVTEKGKDVELRCDPISGHTALYWYRQSLGQGLEFLIYFQGNSAPDKSGLPSDRFSAERTGGSVSTLTIQRTQQEDSAVYLCASSLGGRSITEAFFGQGTRLTVV.

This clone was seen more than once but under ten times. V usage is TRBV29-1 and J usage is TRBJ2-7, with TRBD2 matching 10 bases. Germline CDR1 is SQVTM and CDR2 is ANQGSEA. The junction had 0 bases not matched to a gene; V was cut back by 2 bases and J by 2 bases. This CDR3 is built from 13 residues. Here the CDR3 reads CSVELAGAYEQYF. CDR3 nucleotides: TGCAGCGTTGAACTAGCGGGGGCCTACGAGCAGTACTTC.

The CDR3 reads CASRDRAPGNTIYF. The CDR3 nucleotides are TGTGCCAGCAGGGACAGGGCGCCTGGAAACACCATATATTTT. The rearrangement uses TRBV6-5 and TRBJ1-3, with 8 bases identical to TRBD1. This CDR3 spans 14 amino acids. Germline assignment: CDR1 MNHEY and CDR2 SVGAGI. J lost 2 bases, V lost 6 bases, and 3 bases had no gene match.

The chain's CDR3 is CASSLNAGDEQFF. The CDR3 region has the DNA TGTGCCAGCAGCTTAAATGCCGGGGATGAGCAGTTCTTC. This chain uses TRBV7-9 with TRBJ2-1; D might be TRBD2 (5 bases). Germline V gene sequence: CDR1 SEHNR, CDR2 FQNEAQ (reference sequence). V was shortened by 2 bases and J by 8 bases, with 10 bases between the two germline ends. The CDR3 totals 13 residues.

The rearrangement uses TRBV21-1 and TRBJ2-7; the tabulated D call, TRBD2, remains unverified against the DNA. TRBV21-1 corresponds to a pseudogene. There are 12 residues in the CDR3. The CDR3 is CASGGTSYEQYF. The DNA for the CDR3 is TGTGCCAGCGGCGGGACCTCCTACGAGCAGTACTTC.

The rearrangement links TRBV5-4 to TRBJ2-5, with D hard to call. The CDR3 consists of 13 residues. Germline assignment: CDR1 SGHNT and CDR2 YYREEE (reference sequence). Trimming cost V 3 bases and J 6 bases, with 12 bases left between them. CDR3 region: CASSSPSVKTQYF. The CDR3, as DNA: TGTGCCAGCAGCTCGCCGAGCGTGAAGACCCAGTACTTC.

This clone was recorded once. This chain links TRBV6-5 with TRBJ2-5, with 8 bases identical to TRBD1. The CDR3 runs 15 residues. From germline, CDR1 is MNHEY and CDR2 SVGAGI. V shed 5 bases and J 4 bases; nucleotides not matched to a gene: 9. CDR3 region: CASSGQGLIGETQYF. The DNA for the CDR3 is TGTGCCAGCAGTGGACAGGGATTGATCGGAGAGACCCAGTACTTC.

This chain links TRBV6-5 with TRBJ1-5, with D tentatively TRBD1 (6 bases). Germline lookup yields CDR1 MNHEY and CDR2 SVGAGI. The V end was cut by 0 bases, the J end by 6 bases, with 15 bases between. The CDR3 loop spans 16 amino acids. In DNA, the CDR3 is TGTGCCAGCAGTTACTCGAGGCAGGGGAGTTTTCAGCCCCAGCATTTT. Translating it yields CASSYSRQGSFQPQHF.

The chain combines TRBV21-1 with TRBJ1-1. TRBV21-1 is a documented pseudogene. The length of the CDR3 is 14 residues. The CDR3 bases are TGTGCCAGCAGCAAGAAGTCGGGGGGGACTGAAGCTTTCTTT. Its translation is CASSKKSGGTEAFF.

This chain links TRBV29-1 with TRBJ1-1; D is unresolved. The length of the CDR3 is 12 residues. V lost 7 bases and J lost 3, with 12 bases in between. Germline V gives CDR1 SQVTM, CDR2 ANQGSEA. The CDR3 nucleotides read TGCAGCGCCCTAGGTCGGGACACTGAAGCTTTCTTT. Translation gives CSALGRDTEAFF.

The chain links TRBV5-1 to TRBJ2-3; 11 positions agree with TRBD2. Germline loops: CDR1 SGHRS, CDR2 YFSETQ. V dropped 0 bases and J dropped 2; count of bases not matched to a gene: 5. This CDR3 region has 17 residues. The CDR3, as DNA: TGCGCCAGCAGCTTGGCAACTAGCGGGGGTTCCACAGATACGCAGTATTTT. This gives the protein CASSLATSGGSTDTQYF.

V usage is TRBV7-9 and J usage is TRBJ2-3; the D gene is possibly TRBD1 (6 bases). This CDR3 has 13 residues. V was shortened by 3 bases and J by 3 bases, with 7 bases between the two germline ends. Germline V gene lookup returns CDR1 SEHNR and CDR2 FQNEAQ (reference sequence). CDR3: CASSFTGTDTQYF. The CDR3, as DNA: TGTGCCAGCAGCTTCACAGGGACAGATACGCAGTATTTT.

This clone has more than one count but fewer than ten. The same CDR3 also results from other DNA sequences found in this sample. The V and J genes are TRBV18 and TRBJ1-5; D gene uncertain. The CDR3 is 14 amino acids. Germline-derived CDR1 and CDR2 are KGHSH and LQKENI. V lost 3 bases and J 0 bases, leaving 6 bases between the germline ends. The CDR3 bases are TGTGCCAGCTCACCGCAGCGTAGCAATCAGCCCCAGCATTTT. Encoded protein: CASSPQRSNQPQHF.

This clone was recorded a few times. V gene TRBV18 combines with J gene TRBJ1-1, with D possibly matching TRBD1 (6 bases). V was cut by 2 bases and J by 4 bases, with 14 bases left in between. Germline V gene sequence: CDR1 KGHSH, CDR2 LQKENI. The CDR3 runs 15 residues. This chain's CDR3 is CASSPGVQGSTEAFF. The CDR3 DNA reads TGTGCCAGCTCACCAGGGGTGCAGGGGAGCACTGAAGCTTTCTTT.

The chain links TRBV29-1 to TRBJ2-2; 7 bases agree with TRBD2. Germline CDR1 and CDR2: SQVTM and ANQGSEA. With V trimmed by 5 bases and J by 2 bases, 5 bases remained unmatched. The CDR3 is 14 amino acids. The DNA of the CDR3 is TGCAGCGTTTATAGCGGGCACAACACCGGGGAGCTGTTTTTT. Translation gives CSVYSGHNTGELFF.

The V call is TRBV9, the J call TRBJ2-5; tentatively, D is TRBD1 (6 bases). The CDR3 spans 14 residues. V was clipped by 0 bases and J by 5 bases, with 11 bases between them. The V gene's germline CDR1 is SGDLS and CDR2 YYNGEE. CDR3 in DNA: TGTGCCAGCAGCGTAGGAGGGGGATGGGAGACCCAGTACTTC. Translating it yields CASSVGGGWETQYF.

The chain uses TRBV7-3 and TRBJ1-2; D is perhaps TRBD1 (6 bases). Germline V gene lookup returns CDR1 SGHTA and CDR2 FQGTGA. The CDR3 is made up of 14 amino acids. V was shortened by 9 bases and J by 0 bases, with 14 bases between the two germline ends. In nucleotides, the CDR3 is TGTGCCAGTGGACGAGGGGGTTCTAACTATGGCTACACCTTC. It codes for CASGRGGSNYGYTF. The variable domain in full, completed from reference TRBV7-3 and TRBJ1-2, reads GAGVSQTPSNKVTEKGKYVELRCDPISGHTALYWYRQSLGQGPEFLIYFQGTGAADDSGLPNDRFFAVRPEGSVSTLKIQRTERGDSAVYLCASGRGGSNYGYTFGSGTRLTVV.

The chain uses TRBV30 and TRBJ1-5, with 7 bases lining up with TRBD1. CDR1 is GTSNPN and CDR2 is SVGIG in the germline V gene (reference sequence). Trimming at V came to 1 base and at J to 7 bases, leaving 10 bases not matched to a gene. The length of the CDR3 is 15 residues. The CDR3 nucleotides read TGTGCCTGGAGTGCCCCGGACCAGGGGGGACAGCCCCAGCATTTT. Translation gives CAWSAPDQGGQPQHF.

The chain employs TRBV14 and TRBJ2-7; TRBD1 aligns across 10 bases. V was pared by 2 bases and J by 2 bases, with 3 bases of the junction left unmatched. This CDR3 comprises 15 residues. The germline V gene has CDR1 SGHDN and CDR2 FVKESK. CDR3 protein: CASSQPGTGAYEQYF. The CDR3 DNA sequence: TGTGCCAGCAGCCAACCCGGGACAGGGGCCTACGAGCAGTACTTC.

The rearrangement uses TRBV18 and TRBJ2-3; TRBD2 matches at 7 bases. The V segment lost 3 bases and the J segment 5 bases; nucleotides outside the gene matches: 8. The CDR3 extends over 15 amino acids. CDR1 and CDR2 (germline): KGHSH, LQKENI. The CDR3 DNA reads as TGTGCCAGCTCACCTGGCGGGAGCTTAATAGATACGCAGTATTTT. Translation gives CASSPGGSLIDTQYF. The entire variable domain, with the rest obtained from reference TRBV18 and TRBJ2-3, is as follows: NAGVMQNPRHLVRRRGQEARLRCSPMKGHSHVYWYRQLPEEGLKFMVYLQKENIIDESGMPKERFSAEFPKEGPSILRIQQVVRGDSAAYFCASSPGGSLIDTQYFGPGTRLTVL.

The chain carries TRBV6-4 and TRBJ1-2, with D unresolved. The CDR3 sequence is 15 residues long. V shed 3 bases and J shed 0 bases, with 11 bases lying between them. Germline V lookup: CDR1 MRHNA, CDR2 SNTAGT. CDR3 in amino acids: CASSEGRGANYGYTF. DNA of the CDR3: TGTGCCAGCAGTGAAGGCCGGGGAGCTAACTATGGCTACACCTTC.

The CDR3 sequence is CASSIVGGGYTF. The DNA for the CDR3 is TGTGCCAGTAGTATAGTTGGGGGGGGCTACACCTTC. This rearrangement joins TRBV19 to TRBJ1-2; TRBD1 might be the D (5 bases). The V and J ends lost 1 base and 8 bases respectively, with 8 bases between them. The germline gives CDR1 LNHDA, CDR2 SQIVND (reference sequence). This CDR3 comprises 12 residues.